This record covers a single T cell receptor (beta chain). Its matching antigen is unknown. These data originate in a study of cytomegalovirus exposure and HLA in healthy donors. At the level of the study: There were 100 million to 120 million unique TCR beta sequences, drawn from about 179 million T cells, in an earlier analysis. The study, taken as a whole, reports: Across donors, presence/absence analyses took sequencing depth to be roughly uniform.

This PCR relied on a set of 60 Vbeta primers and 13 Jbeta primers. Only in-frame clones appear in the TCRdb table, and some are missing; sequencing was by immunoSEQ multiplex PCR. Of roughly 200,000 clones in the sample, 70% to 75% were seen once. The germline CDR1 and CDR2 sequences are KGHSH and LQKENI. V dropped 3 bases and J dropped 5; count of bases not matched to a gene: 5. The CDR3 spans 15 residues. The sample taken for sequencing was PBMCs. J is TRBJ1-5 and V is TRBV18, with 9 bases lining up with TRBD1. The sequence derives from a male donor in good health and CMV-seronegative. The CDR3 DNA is TGTGCCAGCTCACCGGGACAGGGCGCTCATCAGCCCCAGCATTTT. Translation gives CASSPGQGAHQPQHF.